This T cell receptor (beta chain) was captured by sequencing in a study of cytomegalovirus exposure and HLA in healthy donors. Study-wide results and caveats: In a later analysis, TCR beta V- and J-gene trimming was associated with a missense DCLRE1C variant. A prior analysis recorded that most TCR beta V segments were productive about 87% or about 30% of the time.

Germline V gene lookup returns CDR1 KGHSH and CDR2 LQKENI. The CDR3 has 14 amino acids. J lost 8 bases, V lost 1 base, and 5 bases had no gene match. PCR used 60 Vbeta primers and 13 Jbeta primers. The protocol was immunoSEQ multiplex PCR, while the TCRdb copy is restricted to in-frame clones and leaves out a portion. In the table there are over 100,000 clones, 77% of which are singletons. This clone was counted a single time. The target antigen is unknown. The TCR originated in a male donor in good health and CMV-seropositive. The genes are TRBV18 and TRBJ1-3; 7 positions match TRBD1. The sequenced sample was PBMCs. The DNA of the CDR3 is TGTGCCAGCTCACCACTTGACAGGGAGGACACCATATATTTT. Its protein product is CASSPLDREDTIYF.